This record looks at one T cell receptor beta chain sequence and its context. This clonotype was seen a handful of times. The antigen this receptor binds is unknown. Base-call qualities are not available, and no considerably larger clone is one nucleotide away. The data are from a study of identical twins (dated by TCRdb to 2016 to 2018). Concerning the study at large: TCR alpha and beta repertoires from monozygotic twins, unrelated adults of various ages and cord blood were deep-sequenced to test whether fetal clonotypes persist. To rule out contamination, the twin experiments were replicated at different times with different library preparation protocols. Broader findings and caveats from the paper: Abundant cord blood beta clonotypes had fewer insertions, young adult naive repertoires showed a similar but weaker trend, and memory repertoires showed no such trend. Because the same donors could not be followed over many years, the conclusions depended on cross-sectional statistical analysis. The excess sharing between twins in beta out-of-frame sequences was weaker because fewer shared sequences reduced the signal-to-noise ratio. In monozygotic twins, out-of-frame TCR alpha sharing was systematically underestimated by recombination models, although the models agreed with sharing between unrelated individuals. Compared with coincidental sharing between unrelated individuals, an excess of low generation-probability sequences was observed among out-of-frame TCR alpha sequences shared between twins. Zero-insertion analyses could be partly confounded by invariant T cells such as MAIT and iNKT, although diverse VJ usage argued against such confounding for most clonotypes.

CDR1 and CDR2 are drawn from the germline V gene: MNHNS, SASEGT. From the cysteine up to the phenylalanine, the CDR3 has a length of 15 residues. The entry retains the CDR3 DNA only, 45 bases that are in frame from base 1. V and J lose 3 bases and 1 base, and a span of 10 bases separates them. Libraries came from 5' RACE. Sequencing was carried out with an Illumina HiSeq 2000. Template switching introduced a universal primer binding site; the final cDNA contained a unique molecular identifier, enabling accurate counting of TCR cDNA molecules. Specific primers in the conserved constant-segment region were used to synthesize first-strand cDNA for TCR alpha and beta chains. To control for contamination, every cDNA library carried two barcodes: a SMART-Mk sample barcode plus Illumina barcodes. TruSeq adapter sequences, together with Illumina sample barcodes, were added in two successive PCR steps. The TCR alpha and beta cDNA libraries were sequenced on the Illumina HiSeq platform using custom primers. In the original analysis: MiGEC was used to process raw reads and extract unique molecular identifiers, and MiXCR was used to find CDR3 positions. For each individual, recombination models were inferred using an EM algorithm with the repgenHMM and IGoR tools. Shared clonotype analysis was performed with the tcR package in R, normalizing sharing by the product of cloneset sizes. Out-of-frame nonproductive sequences were analyzed to study raw recombination free of thymic and clonal selection effects. TCRdb trimmed the raw reads at Q25, called clones with MiXCR and kept productive beta chains. Rows are unified per CDR3 protein, each entry keeping the most common DNA and genes. Here the V and J calls rest on TCRdb's processing, not on the authors' analysis. The sample table shows 250,000 to 350,000 distinct CDR3 sequences, and about 8% are seen once. The top ten hold around 2.1% of the sample.

All donors were healthy Caucasians. Three pairs of female monozygotic twins, all aged roughly 18 to 29 years, were included in the twin cohort. Miltenyi CD45RO+ enrichment and human naive T-cell isolation kits were used to isolate memory (CD45RO+) and naive T cells from PBMC. A further study also used this sample, focusing on yellow fever vaccine responses in identical twins. Reported in the second study: The authors reported that the T cell response to vaccination in identical twins appeared partly convergent and partly personalized. In identical twins, the study followed T cell clones that responded to the vaccine with precision.

The origin of this receptor is a woman aged 18-30 years in good health. The chain uses TRBV6-1 and TRBJ2-1; the D segment is perhaps TRBD1 or TRBD2, each sharing 5 matched bases. Material: memory (CD45RO+) T cells sorted from blood. The cell subset or site label, read with the paper, signifies: CD45RO+ enriched T cells. The nucleotide sequence reads as follows: TGTGCCAGCAGTGAGGGACGCCAATCCTACAATGAGCAGTTCTTC. Its amino acids are CASSEGRQSYNEQFF.